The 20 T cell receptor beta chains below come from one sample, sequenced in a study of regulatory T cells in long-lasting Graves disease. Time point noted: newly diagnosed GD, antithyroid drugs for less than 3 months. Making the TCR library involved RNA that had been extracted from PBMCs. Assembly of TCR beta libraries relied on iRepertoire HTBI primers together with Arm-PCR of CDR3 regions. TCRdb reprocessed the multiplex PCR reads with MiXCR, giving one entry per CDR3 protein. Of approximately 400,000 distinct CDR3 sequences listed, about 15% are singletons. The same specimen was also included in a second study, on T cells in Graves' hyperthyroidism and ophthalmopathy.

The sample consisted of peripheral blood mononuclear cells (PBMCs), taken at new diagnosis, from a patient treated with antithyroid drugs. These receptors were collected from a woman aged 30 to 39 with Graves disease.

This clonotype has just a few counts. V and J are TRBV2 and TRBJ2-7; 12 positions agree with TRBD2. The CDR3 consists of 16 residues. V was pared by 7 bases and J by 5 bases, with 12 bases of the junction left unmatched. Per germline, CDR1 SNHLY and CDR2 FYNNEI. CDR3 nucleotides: TGTGCCAGCAACCTAGCGGGAGGGAGTTTCATCCACGAGCAGTACTTC. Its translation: CASNLAGGSFIHEQYF.

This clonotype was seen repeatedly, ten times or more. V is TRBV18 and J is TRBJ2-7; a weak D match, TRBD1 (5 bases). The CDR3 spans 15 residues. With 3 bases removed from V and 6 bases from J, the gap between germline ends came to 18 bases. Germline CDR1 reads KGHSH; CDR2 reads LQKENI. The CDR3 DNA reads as TGTGCCAGCTCACCTTTAACAGGCGCCCTTGGCGAGCAGTACTTC. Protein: CASSPLTGALGEQYF. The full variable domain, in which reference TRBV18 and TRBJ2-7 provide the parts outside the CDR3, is NAGVMQNPRHLVRRRGQEARLRCSPMKGHSHVYWYRQLPEEGLKFMVYLQKENIIDESGMPKERFSAEFPKEGPSILRIQQVVRGDSAAYFCASSPLTGALGEQYFGPGTRLTVT.

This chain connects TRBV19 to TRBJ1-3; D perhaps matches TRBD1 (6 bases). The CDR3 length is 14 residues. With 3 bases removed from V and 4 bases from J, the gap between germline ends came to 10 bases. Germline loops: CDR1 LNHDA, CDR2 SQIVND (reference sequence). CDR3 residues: CASSILTGGNTIYF. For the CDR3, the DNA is TGTGCCAGTAGTATCTTGACAGGCGGAAACACCATATATTTT.

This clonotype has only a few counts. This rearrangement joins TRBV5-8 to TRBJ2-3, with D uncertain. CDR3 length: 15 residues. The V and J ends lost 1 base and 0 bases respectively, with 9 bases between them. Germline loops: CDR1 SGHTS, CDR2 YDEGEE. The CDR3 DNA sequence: TGTGCCAGCAGCTTGTACGGCAGAAGCACAGATACGCAGTATTTT. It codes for CASSLYGRSTDTQYF.

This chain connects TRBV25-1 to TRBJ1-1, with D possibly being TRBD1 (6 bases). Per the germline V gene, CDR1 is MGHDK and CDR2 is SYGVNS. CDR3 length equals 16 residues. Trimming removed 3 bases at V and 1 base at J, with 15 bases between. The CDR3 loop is CASSDPKRRGNTEAFF. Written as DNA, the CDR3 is TGTGCCAGCAGTGATCCGAAACGCAGGGGGAACACTGAAGCTTTCTTT.

CDR3 amino acids: CASSPREGTGAYEQYF. In DNA, the CDR3 is TGTGCCAGCTCACCACGGGAAGGGACGGGGGCCTACGAGCAGTACTTC. The chain has TRBV18 and TRBJ2-7; D is perhaps TRBD2 (6 bases). The CDR3 contains 16 residues. Germline V gene lookup returns CDR1 KGHSH and CDR2 LQKENI. Deletions cut 1 base from V and 2 bases from J, with 15 bases between.

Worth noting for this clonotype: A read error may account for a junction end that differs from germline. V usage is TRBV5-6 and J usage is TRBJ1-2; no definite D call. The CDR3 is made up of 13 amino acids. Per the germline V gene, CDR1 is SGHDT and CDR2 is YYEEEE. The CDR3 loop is CASSLVLWYGHTF. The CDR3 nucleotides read TGTGCCAGCAGCTTGGTGTTATGGTATGGCCACACCTTC.

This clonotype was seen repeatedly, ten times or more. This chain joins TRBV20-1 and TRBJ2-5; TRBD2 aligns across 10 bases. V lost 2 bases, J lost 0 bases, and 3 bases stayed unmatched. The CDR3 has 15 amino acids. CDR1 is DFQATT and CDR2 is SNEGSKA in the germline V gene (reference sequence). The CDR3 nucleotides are TGCAGTGCTAGATCCGGGACTAGCGACCAAGAGACCCAGTACTTC. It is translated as CSARSGTSDQETQYF.

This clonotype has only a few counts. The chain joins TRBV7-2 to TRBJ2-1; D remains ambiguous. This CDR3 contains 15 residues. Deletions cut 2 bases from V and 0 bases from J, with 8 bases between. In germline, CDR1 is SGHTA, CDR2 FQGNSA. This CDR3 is CASSLWSDSYNEQFF. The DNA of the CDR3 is TGTGCCAGCAGCTTATGGAGCGACTCCTACAATGAGCAGTTCTTC.

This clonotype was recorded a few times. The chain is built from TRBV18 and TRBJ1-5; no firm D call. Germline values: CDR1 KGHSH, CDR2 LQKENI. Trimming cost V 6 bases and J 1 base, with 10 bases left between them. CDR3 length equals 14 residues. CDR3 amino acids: CASSRGQSNQPQHF. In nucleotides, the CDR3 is TGTGCCAGCTCCCGCGGGCAGAGCAATCAGCCCCAGCATTTT.

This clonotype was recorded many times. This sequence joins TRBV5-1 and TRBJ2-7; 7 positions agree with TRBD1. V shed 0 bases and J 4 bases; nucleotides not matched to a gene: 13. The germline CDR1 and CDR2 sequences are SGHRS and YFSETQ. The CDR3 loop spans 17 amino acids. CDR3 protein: CASSLVDRAGENYEQYF. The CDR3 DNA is TGCGCCAGCAGCTTGGTCGACAGGGCTGGGGAGAATTACGAGCAGTACTTC. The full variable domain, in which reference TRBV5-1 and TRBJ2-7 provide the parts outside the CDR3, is KAGVTQTPRYLIKTRGQQVTLSCSPISGHRSVSWYQQTPGQGLQFLFEYFSETQRNKGNFPGRFSGRQFSNSRSEMNVSTLELGDSALYLCASSLVDRAGENYEQYFGPGTRLTVT.

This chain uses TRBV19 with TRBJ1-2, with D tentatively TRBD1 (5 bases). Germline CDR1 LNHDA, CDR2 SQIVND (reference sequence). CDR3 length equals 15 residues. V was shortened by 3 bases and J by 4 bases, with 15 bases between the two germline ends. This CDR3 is CASSMGPGSIYGYTF. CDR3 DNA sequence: TGTGCCAGTAGTATGGGACCGGGATCAATCTATGGCTACACCTTC.

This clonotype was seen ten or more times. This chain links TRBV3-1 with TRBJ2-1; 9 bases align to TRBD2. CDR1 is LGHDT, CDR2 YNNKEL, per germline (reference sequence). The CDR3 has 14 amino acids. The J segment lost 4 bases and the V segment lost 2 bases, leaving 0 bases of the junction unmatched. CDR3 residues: CASSQLAGYNEQFF. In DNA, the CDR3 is TGTGCCAGCAGCCAACTAGCGGGATACAATGAGCAGTTCTTC.

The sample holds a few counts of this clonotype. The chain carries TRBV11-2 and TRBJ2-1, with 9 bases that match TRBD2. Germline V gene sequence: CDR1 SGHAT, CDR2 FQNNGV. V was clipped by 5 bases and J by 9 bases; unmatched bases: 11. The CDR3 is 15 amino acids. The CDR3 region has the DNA TGTGCCAGCAGCCAAGGTGGCGGGAGGGCTAGTGAGCAGTTCTTC. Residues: CASSQGGGRASEQFF.

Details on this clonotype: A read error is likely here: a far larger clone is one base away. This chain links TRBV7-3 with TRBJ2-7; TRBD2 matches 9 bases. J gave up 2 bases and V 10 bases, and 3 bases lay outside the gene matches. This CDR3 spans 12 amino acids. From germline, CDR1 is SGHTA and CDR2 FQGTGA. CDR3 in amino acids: CANRLAAYEQYF. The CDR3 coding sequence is TGTGCCAACAGACTAGCGGCCTACGAGCAGTACTTC.

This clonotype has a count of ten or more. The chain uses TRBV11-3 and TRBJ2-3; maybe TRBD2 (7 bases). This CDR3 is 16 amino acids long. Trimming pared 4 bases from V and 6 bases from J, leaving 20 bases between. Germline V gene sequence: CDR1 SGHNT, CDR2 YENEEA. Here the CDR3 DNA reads TGTGCCAGCAGCTCCGGGGGCGGGAGTAGGGGCGATACGCAGTATTTT. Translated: CASSSGGGSRGDTQYF.

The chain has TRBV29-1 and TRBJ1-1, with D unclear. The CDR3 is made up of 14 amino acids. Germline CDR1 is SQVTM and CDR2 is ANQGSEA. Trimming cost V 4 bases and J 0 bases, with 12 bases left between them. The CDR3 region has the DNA TGCAGCGTTGTACTCGGGAACATGAACACTGAAGCTTTCTTT. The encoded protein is CSVVLGNMNTEAFF.

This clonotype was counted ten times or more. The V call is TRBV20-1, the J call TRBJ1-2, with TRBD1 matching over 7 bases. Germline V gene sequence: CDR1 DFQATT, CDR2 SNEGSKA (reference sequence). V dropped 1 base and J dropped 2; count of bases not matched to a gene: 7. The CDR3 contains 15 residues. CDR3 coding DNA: TGCAGTGCTAGAGTATCGCGACAGGGCAACTATGGCTACACCTTC. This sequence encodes CSARVSRQGNYGYTF.

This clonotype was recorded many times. As DNA, the CDR3 is TGTGCCAGCAGTGATAGGGGAGGCTATGGCTACACCTTC. It codes for CASSDRGGYGYTF. The chain employs TRBV6-1 and TRBJ1-2; perhaps TRBD1 as D (5 bases). This CDR3 is built from 13 residues. Germline CDR1 and CDR2: MNHNS and SASEGT. V lost 3 bases, J lost 4 bases, and 9 bases lay in between.

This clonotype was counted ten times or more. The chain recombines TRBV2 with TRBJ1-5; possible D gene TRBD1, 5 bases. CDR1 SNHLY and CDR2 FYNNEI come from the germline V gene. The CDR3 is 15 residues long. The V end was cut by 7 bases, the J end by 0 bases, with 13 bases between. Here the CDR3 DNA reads TGTGCCAGCACCCTCGACAGACATAGCAATCAGCCCCAGCATTTT. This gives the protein CASTLDRHSNQPQHF.